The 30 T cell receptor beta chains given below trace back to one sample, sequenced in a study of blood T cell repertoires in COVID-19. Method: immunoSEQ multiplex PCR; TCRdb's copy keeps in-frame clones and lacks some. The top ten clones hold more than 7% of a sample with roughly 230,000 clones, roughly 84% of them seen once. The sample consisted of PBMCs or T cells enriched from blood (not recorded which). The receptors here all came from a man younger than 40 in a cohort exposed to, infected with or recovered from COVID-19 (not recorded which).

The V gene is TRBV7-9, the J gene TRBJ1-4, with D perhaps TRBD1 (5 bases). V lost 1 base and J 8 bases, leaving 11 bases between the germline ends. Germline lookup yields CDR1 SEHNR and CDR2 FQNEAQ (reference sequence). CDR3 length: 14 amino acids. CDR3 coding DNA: TGTGCCAGCAGCTTAGAGGCAGGGAACGAAAAACTGTTTTTT. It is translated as CASSLEAGNEKLFF.

Here the CDR3 reads CASSLYSGEGYGYTF. Here the CDR3 DNA reads TGTGCCAGCAGTTTATATTCCGGGGAGGGCTATGGCTACACCTTC. The chain couples TRBV27 to TRBJ1-2; D not resolved. Trimming removed 1 base from V and 4 bases from J, with 13 bases in between. Germline CDR1 reads MNHEY; CDR2 reads SMNVEV (reference sequence). The CDR3 length is 15 residues.

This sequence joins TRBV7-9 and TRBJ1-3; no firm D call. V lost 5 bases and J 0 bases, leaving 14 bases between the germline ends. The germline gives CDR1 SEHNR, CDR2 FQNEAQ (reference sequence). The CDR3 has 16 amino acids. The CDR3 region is CASSALAKSSGNTIYF. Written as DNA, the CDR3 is TGTGCCAGCAGCGCCCTTGCGAAGAGCTCTGGAAACACCATATATTTT. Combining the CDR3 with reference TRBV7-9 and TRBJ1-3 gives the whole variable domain DTGVSQNPRHKITKRGQNVTFRCDPISEHNRLYWYRQTLGQGPEFLTYFQNEAQLEKSRLLSDRFSAERPKGSFSTLEIQRTEQGDSAMYLCASSALAKSSGNTIYFGEGSWLTVV.

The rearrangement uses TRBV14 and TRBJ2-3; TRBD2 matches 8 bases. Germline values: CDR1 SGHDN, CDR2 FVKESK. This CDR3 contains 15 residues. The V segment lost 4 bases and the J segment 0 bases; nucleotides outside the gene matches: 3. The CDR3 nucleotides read TGTGCCAGCAGCCCGTGGACTAGCAGCACAGATACGCAGTATTTT. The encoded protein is CASSPWTSSTDTQYF.

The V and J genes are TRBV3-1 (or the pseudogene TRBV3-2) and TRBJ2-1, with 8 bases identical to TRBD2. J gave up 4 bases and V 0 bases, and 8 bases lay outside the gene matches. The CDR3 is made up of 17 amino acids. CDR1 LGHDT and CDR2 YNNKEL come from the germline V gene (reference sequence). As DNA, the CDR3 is TGTGCCAGCAGCCAAGAGAGGGCCGGGAGGGTGTACAATGAGCAGTTCTTC. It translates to CASSQERAGRVYNEQFF.

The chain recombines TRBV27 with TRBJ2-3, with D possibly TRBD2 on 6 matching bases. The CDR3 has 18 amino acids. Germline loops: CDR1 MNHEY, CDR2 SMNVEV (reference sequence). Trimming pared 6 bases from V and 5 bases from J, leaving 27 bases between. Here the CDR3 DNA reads TGTGCCAGCAGACCCTCTGTTTCCGGGACTGGGTGGTTAGATACGCAGTATTTT. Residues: CASRPSVSGTGWLDTQYF.

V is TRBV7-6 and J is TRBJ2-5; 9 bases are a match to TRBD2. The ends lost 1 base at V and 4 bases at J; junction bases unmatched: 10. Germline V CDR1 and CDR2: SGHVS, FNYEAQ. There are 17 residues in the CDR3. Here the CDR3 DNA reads TGTGCCAGCAGCTTAGGTTCGCGGGAGGGGAAGCGAGAGACCCAGTACTTC. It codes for CASSLGSREGKRETQYF.

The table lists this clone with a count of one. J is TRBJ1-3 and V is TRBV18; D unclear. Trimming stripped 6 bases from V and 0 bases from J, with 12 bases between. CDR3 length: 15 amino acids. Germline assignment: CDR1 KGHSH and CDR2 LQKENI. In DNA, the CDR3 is TGTGCCAGCTCCCCCCGGGTCAGCTCTGGAAACACCATATATTTT. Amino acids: CASSPRVSSGNTIYF.

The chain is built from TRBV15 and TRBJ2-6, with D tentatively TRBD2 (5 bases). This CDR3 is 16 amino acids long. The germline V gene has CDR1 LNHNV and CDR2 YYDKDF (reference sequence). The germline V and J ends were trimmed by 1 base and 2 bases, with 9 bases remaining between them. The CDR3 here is CATSRVGIPGANVLTF. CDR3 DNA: TGTGCCACCAGCAGAGTCGGGATCCCTGGGGCCAACGTCCTGACTTTC.

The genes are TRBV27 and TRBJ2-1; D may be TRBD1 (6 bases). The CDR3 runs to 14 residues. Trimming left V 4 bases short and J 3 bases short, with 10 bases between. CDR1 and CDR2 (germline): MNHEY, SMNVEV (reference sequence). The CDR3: CASSYPGDYNEQFF. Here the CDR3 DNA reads TGTGCCAGCAGTTATCCAGGGGACTACAATGAGCAGTTCTTC.

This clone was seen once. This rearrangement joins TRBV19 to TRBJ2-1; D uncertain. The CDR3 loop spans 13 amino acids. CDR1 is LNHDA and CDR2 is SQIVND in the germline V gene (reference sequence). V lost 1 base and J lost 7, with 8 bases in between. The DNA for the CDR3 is TGTGCCAGTAGTATAGCCCTAGTGAATGAGCAGTTCTTC. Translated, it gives CASSIALVNEQFF.

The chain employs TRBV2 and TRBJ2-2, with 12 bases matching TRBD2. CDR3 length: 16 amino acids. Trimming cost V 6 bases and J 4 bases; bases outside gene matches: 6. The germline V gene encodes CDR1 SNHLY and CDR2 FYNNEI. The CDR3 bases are TGTGCCAGCAGACCTAGCGGGGGGGCCCCCACCGGGGAGCTGTTTTTT. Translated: CASRPSGGAPTGELFF.

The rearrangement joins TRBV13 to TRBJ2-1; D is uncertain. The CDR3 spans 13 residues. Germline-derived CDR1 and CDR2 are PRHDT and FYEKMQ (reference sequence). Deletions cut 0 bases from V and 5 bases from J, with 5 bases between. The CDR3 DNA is TGTGCCAGCAGCTTAGGTCGGGACAATGAGCAGTTCTTC. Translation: CASSLGRDNEQFF.

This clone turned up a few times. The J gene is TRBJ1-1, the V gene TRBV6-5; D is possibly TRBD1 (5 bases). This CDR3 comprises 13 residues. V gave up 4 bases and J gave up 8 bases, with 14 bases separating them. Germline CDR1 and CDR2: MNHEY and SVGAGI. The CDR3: CASSSYRWTEAFF. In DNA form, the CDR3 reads TGTGCCAGCAGTTCCTACCGGTGGACAGAAGCTTTCTTT.

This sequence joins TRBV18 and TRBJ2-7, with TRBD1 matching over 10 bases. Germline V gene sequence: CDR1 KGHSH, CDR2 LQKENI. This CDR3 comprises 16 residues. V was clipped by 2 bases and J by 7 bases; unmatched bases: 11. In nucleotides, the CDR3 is TGTGCCAGCTCACCATTCTCGGGACAGGGGTTTGGTGAGCAGTACTTC. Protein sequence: CASSPFSGQGFGEQYF.

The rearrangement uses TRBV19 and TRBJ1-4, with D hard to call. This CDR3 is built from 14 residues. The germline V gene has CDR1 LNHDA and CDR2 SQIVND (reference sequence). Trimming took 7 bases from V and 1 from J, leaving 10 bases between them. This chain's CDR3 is CASTVAITNEKLFF. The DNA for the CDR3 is TGTGCCAGTACCGTCGCGATAACTAATGAAAAACTGTTTTTT. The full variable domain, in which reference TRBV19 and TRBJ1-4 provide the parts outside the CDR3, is DGGITQSPKYLFRKEGQNVTLSCEQNLNHDAMYWYRQDPGQGLRLIYYSQIVNDFQKGDIAEGYSVSREKKESFPLTVTSAQKNPTAFYLCASTVAITNEKLFFGSGTQLSVL.

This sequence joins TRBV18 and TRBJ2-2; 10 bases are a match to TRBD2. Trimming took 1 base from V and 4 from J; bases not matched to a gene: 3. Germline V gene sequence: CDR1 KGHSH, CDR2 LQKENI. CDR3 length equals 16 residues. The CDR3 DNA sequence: TGTGCCAGCTCACCACTGAGCGGGAGGGCCACCGGGGAGCTGTTTTTT. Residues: CASSPLSGRATGELFF. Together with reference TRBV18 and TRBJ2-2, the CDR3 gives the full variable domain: NAGVMQNPRHLVRRRGQEARLRCSPMKGHSHVYWYRQLPEEGLKFMVYLQKENIIDESGMPKERFSAEFPKEGPSILRIQQVVRGDSAAYFCASSPLSGRATGELFFGEGSRLTVL.

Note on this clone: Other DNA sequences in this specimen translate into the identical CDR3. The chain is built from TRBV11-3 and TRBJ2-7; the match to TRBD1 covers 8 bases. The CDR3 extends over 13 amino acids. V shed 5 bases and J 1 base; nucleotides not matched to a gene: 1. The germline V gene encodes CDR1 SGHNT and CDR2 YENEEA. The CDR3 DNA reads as TGTGCCAGCAGCCGACAGGGGTCCTACGAGCAGTACTTC. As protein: CASSRQGSYEQYF.

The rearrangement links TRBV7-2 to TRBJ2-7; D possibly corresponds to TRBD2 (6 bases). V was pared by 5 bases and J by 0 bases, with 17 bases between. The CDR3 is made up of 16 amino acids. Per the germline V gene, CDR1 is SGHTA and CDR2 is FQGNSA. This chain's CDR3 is CASSVIRTILSYEQYF. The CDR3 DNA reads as TGTGCCAGCAGCGTCATAAGGACTATCCTCTCCTACGAGCAGTACTTC.

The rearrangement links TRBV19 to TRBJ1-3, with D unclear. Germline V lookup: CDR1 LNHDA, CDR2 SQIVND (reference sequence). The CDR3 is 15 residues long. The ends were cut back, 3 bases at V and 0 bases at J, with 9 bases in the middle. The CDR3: CASSIPGFSGNTIYF. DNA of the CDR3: TGTGCCAGTAGTATTCCGGGGTTCTCTGGAAACACCATATATTTT.

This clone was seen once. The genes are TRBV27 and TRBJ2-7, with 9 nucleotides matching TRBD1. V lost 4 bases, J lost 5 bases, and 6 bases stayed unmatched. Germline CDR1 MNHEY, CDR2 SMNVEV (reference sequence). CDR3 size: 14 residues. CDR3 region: CASSSGQGWNEQYF. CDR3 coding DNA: TGTGCCAGCAGTTCTGGACAGGGGTGGAACGAGCAGTACTTC.

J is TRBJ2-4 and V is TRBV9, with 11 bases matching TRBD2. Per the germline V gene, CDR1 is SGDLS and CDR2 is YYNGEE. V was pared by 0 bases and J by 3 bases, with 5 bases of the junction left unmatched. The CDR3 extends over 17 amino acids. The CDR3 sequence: CASSVDGLAGVKNIQYF. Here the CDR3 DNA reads TGTGCCAGCAGCGTAGATGGACTAGCGGGCGTCAAAAACATTCAGTACTTC.

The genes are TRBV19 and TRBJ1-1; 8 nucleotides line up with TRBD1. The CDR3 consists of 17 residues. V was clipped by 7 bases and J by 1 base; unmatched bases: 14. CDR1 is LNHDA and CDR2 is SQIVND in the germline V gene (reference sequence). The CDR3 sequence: CASTAGTGTLKNTEAFF. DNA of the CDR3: TGTGCCAGTACCGCAGGGACAGGAACCTTAAAGAACACTGAAGCTTTCTTT.

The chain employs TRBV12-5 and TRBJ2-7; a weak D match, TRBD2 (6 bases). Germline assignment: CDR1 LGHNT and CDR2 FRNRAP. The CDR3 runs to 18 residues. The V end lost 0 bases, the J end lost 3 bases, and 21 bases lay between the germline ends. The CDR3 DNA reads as TGTGCTAGTGGTTTGGTTATGGGGCACGGGGGTGTCGTCTACGAGCAGTACTTC. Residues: CASGLVMGHGGVVYEQYF.

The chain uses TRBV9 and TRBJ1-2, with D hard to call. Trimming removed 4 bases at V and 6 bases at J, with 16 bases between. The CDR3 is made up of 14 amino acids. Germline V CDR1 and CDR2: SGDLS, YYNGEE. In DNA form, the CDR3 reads TGTGCCAGCAGCCGACTTGGAGATTTTGATGGCTACACCTTC. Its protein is CASSRLGDFDGYTF.

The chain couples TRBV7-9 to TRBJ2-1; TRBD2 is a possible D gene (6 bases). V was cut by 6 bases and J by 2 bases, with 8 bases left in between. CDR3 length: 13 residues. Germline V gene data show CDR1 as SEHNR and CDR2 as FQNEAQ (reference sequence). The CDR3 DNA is TGTGCCAGCAGGGAGGGCCCCTACAATGAGCAGTTCTTC. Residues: CASREGPYNEQFF.

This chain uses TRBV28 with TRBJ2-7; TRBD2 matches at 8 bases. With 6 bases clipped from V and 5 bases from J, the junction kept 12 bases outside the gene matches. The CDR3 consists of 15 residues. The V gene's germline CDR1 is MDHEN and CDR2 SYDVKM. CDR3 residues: CASSLVTSVIHEQYF. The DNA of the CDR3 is TGTGCCAGCAGCCTCGTGACTAGCGTTATCCACGAGCAGTACTTC.

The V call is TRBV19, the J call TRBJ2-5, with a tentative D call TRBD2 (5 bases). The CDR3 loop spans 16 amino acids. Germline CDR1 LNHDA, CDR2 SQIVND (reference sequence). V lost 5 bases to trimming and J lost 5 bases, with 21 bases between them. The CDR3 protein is CASSPSGFGVAETQYF. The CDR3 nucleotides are TGTGCCAGTAGTCCTTCGGGTTTCGGGGTCGCGGAGACCCAGTACTTC.

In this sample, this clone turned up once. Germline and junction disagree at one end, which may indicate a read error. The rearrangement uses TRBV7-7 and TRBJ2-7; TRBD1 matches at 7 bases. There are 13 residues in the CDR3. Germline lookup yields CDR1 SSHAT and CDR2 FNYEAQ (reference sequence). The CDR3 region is CASSQGQLDEQYF. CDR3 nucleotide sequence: TGTGCTAGCAGCCAGGGACAGCTCGACGAGCAGTACTTC.

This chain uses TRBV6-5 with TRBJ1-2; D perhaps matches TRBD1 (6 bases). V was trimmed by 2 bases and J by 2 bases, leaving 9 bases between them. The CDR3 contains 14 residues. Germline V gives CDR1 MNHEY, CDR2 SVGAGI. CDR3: CASSYGDRNYGYTF. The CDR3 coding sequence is TGTGCCAGCAGTTACGGTGACAGGAACTATGGCTACACCTTC.